A selection of T cell receptor beta chains follows, all from one sample in a study of T cell responses to AZD1222 COVID-19 vaccine. TCRdb keeps only in-frame clones here, not all; method: immunoSEQ multiplex PCR. The sample lists approximately 210,000 clones; roughly 92% were seen once. Sequenced material: peripheral blood, taken 28 days after the second AZD1222 dose. The receptors here all came from an adult who received the AZD1222 COVID-19 vaccine. CDR3s include the opening cysteine and the closing phenylalanine or tryptophan. Each record gives: J gene, V gene, CDR3 protein.

TRBJ1-5,TRBV7-9,CASSLLPGQPQHF
TRBJ2-1,TRBV10-3,CAISDGTSDYYNEQFF
TRBJ1-4,TRBV6-5,CATTGATNEKLFF
TRBJ1-3,TRBV11-2,CASSLDRRQHSGNTIYF
TRBJ1-1,TRBV19,CASSGSGANREAFF
TRBJ1-3,TRBV18,CASSPISDGRSGNTIYF
TRBJ2-2,TRBV11-3,CASSPRAGTSGRGTGELFF
TRBJ1-1,TRBV6-5,CASSYSPTAEAFF
TRBJ1-5,TRBV2,CASRGTGYSNQPQHF
TRBJ2-5,TRBV3-1/TRBV3-2,CASSQDLASGQETQYF
TRBJ2-6,TRBV5-1,CASSLEAVTGANVLTF
TRBJ1-6,TRBV11-2,CASKEGPYNSPLHF
TRBJ2-3,TRBV10-3,CAMQGAFSTDTQYF
TRBJ2-3,TRBV21-1,CATLREGWLAGAAGLGTDTQYF
TRBJ2-1,TRBV5-5,CASSLRISRSGYNEQFF
TRBJ2-1,TRBV10-2,CASSEPGQGNNEQFF
TRBJ2-7,TRBV7-2,CASSLWGGNEQYF
TRBJ1-2,TRBV6-5,CASSYDSGYGYTF
TRBJ1-3,TRBV7-6,CASSLTGAYDRSGNTIYF
TRBJ1-2,TRBV19,CASTPGQDTRYYGYTF
TRBJ2-1,TRBV7-2,CASSYSSYNEQFF
TRBJ1-2,TRBV10-3,CATLATGPKPHYTF
TRBJ1-1,TRBV6-2/TRBV6-3,CASSYSLRDRDTEAFF
TRBJ1-1,TRBV28,CASSLVGVEAFF
TRBJ1-2,TRBV3-1/TRBV3-2,CASSQTLTGGAGGYTF
TRBJ1-6,TRBV3-1/TRBV3-2,CASSQEAPWGYNSPLHF
TRBJ1-1,TRBV24-1,CATSDSRTGNTEAFF
TRBJ1-2,TRBV5-6,CASSSPLGTSLAYGYTF
TRBJ2-7,TRBV7-9,CASSFGTPYEQYF
TRBJ1-2,TRBV6-2/TRBV6-3,CASSYSYYGYTF
TRBJ2-5,TRBV7-2,CASSLGGRDQETQYF
TRBJ2-7,TRBV14,CASSQVRSGRAYEQYF
TRBJ1-1,TRBV2,CASSEGSWVSDTEAFF